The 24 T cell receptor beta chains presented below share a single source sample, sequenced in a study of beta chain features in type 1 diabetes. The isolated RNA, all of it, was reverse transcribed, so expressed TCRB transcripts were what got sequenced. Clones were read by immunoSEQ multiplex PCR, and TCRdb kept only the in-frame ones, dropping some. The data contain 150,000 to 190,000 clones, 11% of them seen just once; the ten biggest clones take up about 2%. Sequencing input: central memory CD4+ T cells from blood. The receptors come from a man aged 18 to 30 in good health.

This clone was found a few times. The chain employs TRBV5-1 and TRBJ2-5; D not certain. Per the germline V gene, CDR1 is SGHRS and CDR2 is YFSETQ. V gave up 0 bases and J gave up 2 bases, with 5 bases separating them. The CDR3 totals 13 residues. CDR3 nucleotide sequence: TGCGCCAGCAGCTTGGTCCCACAAGAGACCCAGTACTTC. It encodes CASSLVPQETQYF.

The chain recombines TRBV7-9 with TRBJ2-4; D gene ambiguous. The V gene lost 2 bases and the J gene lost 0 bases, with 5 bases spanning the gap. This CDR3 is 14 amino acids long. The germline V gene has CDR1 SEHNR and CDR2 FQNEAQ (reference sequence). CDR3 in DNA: TGTGCCAGCAGCTTACAAGAAGCCAAAAACATTCAGTACTTC. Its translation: CASSLQEAKNIQYF. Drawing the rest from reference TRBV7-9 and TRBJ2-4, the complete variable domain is DTGVSQNPRHKITKRGQNVTFRCDPISEHNRLYWYRQTLGQGPEFLTYFQNEAQLEKSRLLSDRFSAERPKGSFSTLEIQRTEQGDSAMYLCASSLQEAKNIQYFGAGTRLSVL.

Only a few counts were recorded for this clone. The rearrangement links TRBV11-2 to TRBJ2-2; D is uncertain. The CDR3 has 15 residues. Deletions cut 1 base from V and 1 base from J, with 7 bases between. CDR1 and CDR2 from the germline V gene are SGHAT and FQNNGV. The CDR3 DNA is TGTGCCAGCAGCTTAGGTCCTCAGAACACCGGGGAGCTGTTTTTT. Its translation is CASSLGPQNTGELFF.

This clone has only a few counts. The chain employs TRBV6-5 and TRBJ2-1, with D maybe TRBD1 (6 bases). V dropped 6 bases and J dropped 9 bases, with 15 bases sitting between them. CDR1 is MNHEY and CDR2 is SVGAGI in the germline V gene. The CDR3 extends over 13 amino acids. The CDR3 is CASRLYGGFEQFF. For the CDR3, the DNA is TGTGCCAGCAGGCTGTATGGGGGCTTTGAGCAGTTCTTC.

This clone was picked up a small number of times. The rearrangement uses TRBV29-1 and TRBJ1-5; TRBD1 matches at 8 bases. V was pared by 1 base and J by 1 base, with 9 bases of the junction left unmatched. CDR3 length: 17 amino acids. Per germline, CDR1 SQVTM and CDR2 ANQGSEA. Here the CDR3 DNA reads TGCAGCGTTGAAGGCAGGGGGCGGCTGCGGAGCAATCAGCCCCAGCATTTT. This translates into CSVEGRGRLRSNQPQHF.

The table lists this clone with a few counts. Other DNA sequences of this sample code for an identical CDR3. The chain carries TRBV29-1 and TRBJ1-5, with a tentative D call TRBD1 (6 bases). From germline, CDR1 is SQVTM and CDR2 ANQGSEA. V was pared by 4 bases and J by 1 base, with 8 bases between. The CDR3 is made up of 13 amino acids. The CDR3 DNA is TGCAGCGTTGGGGGGGGCAGCAATCAGCCCCAGCATTTT. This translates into CSVGGGSNQPQHF.

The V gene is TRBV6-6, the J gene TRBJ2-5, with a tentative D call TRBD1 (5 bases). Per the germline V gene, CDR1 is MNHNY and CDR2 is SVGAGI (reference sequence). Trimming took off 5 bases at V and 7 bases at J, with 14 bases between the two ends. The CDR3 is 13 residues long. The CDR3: CASSDLTRGTQYF. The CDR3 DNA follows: TGTGCCAGCAGTGACCTGACAAGGGGGACCCAGTACTTC.

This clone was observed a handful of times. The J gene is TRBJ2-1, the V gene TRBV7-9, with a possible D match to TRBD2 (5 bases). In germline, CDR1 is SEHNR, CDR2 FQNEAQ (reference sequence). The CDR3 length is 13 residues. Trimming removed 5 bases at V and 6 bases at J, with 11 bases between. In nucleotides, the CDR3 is TGTGCCAGCAGCCAGAGGGAGTCCAATGAGCAGTTCTTC. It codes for CASSQRESNEQFF. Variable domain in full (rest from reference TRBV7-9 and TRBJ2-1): DTGVSQNPRHKITKRGQNVTFRCDPISEHNRLYWYRQTLGQGPEFLTYFQNEAQLEKSRLLSDRFSAERPKGSFSTLEIQRTEQGDSAMYLCASSQRESNEQFFGPGTRLTVL.

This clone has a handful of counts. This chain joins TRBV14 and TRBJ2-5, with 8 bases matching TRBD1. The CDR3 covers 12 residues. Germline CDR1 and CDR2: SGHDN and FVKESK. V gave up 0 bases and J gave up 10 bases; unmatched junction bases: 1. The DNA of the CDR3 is TGTGCCAGCAGCCAAGACAGGGGGCTCCAGTACTTC. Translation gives CASSQDRGLQYF.

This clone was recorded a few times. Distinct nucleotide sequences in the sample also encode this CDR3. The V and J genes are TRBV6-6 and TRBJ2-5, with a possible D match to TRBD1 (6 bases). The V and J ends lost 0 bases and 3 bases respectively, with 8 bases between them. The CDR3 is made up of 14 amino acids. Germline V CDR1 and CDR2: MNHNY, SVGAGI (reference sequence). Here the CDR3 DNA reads TGTGCCAGCAGTTACTCGAACAGGGAAGAGACCCAGTACTTC. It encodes CASSYSNREETQYF.

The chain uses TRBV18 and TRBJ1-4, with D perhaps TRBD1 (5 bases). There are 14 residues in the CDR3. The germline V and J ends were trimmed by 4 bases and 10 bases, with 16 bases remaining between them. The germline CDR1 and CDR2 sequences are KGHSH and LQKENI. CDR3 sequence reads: CASSLQGERGKLFF. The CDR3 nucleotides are TGTGCCAGCTCACTCCAAGGCGAAAGGGGAAAACTGTTTTTT.

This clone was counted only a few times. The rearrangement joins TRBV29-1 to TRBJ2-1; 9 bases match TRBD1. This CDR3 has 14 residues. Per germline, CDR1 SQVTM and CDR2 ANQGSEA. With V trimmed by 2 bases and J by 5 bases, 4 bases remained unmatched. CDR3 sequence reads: CSVERGDRDNEQFF. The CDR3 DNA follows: TGCAGCGTTGAACGGGGGGACAGGGACAATGAGCAGTTCTTC.

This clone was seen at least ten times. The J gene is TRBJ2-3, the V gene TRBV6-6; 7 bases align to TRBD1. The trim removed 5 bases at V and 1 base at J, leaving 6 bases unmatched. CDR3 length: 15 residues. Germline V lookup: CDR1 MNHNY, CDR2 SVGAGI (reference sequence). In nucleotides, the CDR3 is TGTGCCAGCAGTGCCCCCGGGACAGGCACAGATACGCAGTATTTT. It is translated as CASSAPGTGTDTQYF.

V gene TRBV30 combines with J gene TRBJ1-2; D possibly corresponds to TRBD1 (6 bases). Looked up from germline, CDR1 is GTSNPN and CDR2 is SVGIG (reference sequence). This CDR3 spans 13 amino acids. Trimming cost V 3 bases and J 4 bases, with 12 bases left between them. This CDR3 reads CAWSQGIIYGYTF. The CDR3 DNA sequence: TGTGCCTGGAGCCAGGGGATTATCTATGGCTACACCTTC.

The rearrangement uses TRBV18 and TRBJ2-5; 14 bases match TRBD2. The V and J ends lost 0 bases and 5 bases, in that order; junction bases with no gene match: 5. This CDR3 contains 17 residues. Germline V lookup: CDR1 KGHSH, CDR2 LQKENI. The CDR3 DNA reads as TGTGCCAGCTCACCACCCTCGACTAGCGGGAGGGCGGAGACCCAGTACTTC. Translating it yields CASSPPSTSGRAETQYF.

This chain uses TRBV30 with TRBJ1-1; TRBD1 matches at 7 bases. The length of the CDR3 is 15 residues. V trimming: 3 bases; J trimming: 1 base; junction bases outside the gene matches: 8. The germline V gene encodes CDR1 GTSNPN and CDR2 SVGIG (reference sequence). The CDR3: CAWRPTGPTNTEAFF. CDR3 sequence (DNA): TGTGCCTGGAGACCGACAGGGCCGACGAACACTGAAGCTTTCTTT.

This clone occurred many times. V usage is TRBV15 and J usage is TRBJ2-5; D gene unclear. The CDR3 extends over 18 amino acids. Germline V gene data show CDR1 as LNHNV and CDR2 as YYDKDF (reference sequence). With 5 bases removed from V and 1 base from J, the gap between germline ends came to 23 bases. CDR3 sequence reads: CATSFGSRSRLLQETQYF. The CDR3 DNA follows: TGTGCCACCAGCTTCGGGTCTAGGAGCAGACTCCTCCAAGAGACCCAGTACTTC.

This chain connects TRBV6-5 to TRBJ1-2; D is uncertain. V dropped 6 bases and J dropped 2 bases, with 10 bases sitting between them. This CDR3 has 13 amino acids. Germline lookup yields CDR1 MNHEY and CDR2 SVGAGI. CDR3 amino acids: CASRVDRNYGYTF. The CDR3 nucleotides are TGTGCCAGCAGGGTGGATAGGAACTATGGCTACACCTTC.

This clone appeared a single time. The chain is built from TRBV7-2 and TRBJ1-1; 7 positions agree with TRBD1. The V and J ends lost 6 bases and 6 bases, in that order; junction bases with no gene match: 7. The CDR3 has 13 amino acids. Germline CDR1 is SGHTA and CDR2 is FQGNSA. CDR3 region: CASRFLQGAEAFF. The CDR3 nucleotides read TGTGCCAGCAGGTTCCTCCAGGGGGCTGAAGCTTTCTTT.

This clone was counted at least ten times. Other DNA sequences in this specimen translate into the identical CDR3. The DNA for the CDR3 is TGTGCCAGCTCACCGATCAGATCTAACTATGGCTACACCTTC. Translating gives CASSPIRSNYGYTF. This chain links TRBV18 with TRBJ1-2, with D unresolved. Germline V gene sequence: CDR1 KGHSH, CDR2 LQKENI. The CDR3 covers 14 residues. V was trimmed by 3 bases and J by 0 bases, leaving 8 bases between them. Looking up the rest from reference TRBV18 and TRBJ1-2 gives the full variable domain: NAGVMQNPRHLVRRRGQEARLRCSPMKGHSHVYWYRQLPEEGLKFMVYLQKENIIDESGMPKERFSAEFPKEGPSILRIQQVVRGDSAAYFCASSPIRSNYGYTFGSGTRLTVV.

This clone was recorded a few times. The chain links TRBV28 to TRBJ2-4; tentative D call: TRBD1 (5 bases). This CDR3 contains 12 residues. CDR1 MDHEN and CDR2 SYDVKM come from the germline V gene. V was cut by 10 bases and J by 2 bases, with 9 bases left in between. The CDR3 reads CATSGSKNIQYF. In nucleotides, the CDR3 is TGTGCCACTTCAGGGTCCAAAAACATTCAGTACTTC. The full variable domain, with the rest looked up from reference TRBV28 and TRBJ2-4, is DVKVTQSSRYLVKRTGEKVFLECVQDMDHENMFWYRQDPGLGLRLIYFSYDVKMKEKGDIPEGYSVSREKKERFSLILESASTNQTSMYLCATSGSKNIQYFGAGTRLSVL.

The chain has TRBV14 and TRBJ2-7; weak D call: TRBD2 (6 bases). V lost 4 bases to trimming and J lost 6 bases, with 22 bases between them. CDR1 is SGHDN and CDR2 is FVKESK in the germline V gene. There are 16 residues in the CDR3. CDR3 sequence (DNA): TGTGCCAGCAGCCGTCTCGGGGCGGGACGTCGAGGCGAGCAGTACTTC. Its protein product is CASSRLGAGRRGEQYF.

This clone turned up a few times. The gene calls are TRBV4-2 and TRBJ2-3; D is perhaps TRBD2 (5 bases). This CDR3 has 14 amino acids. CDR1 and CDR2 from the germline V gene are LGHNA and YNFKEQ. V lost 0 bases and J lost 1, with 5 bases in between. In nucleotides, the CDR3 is TGTGCCAGCAGCCAAGATAGCGGCACAGATACGCAGTATTTT. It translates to CASSQDSGTDTQYF.

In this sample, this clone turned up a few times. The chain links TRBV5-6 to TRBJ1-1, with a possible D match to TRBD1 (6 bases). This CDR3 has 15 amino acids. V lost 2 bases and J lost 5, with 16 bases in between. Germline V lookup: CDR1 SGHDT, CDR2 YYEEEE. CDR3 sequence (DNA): TGTGCCAGCAGCTTCCTCCGGGGGCGAGGGACTGAAGCTTTCTTT. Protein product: CASSFLRGRGTEAFF.